These T cell receptor beta chains were read from a single sample in a study of cytomegalovirus exposure and HLA in healthy donors. The table came from immunoSEQ multiplex PCR; TCRdb's copy has only in-frame clones and leaves some out. There are approximately 160,000 clones in the sample; about three quarters occur only once, and about 2.6% lies in the top ten. Source material: PBMCs. Receptors were obtained from a woman aged 40 to 50 in good health and CMV-seropositive. CDR3s include the opening cysteine and the closing phenylalanine or tryptophan. The order of the fields is V gene, clone size, D gene, J gene, CDR3 DNA, CDR3 protein. A D gene is named only where the DNA matches it firmly. Not every row has a clone size; where given, it reads once, few, many or a size class.

V gene: TRBV7-9; clone size: NA; D gene: NA; J gene: TRBJ1-4; CDR3 DNA: TGTGCCAGCAGCTCTAGGGGTGAAAAACTGTTTTTT; CDR3 protein: CASSSRGEKLFF
V gene: TRBV4-3; clone size: few; D gene: TRBD1; J gene: TRBJ1-5; CDR3 DNA: TGCGCCAGCAGCCAAGATGGATTAGCAGGGGGCCATCAGCCCCAGCATTTT; CDR3 protein: CASSQDGLAGGHQPQHF
V gene: TRBV4-3; clone size: NA; D gene: TRBD2; J gene: TRBJ2-5; CDR3 DNA: TGCGCCAGCAGCCAGGATGGTGGGCGGGCTAGCGGGGGCGGAGAGACCCAGTACTTC; CDR3 protein: CASSQDGGRASGGGETQYF
V gene: TRBV7-6; clone size: few; D gene: TRBD2; J gene: TRBJ2-5; CDR3 DNA: TGTGCCAGCAGCCAGCTGACTAGCGGGAGGGAAGAGACCCAGTACTTC; CDR3 protein: CASSQLTSGREETQYF
V gene: TRBV4-3; clone size: NA; D gene: NA; J gene: TRBJ2-1; CDR3 DNA: TGCGCCAGCAGCCAAGATCGTCAGGGTTCCTACAATGAGCAGTTCTTC; CDR3 protein: CASSQDRQGSYNEQFF
V gene: TRBV7-2; clone size: NA; D gene: NA; J gene: TRBJ2-7; CDR3 DNA: TGTGCCAGCAGCTTAGCAACCTATTACGAGCAGTACTTC; CDR3 protein: CASSLATYYEQYF
V gene: TRBV27; clone size: NA; D gene: NA; J gene: TRBJ2-3; CDR3 DNA: TGTGCCAGCAGTTTACACCGGGGGGCAAATACGCAGTATTTT; CDR3 protein: CASSLHRGANTQYF
V gene: TRBV5-8; clone size: NA; D gene: TRBD2; J gene: TRBJ2-1; CDR3 DNA: TGTGCCAGCAGCCCCCGAGCGGGAGGGCCCTTTGGAGAGCAGTTCTTC; CDR3 protein: CASSPRAGGPFGEQFF
V gene: TRBV7-2; clone size: NA; D gene: NA; J gene: TRBJ2-2; CDR3 DNA: TGTGCCAGCAGCTTAGCGGGAGTCGTTGTTGCCGGGGAGCTGTTTTTT; CDR3 protein: CASSLAGVVVAGELFF
V gene: TRBV19; clone size: NA; D gene: NA; J gene: TRBJ1-1; CDR3 DNA: TGTGCCAGTAGGCGGGGGGCCGGGAACACTGAAGCTTTCTTT; CDR3 protein: CASRRGAGNTEAFF
V gene: TRBV7-2; clone size: NA; D gene: TRBD1; J gene: TRBJ1-5; CDR3 DNA: TGTGCCAGCAGCCCCGGACAGGAGGAATGGCCCCAGCATTTT; CDR3 protein: CASSPGQEEWPQHF
V gene: TRBV2; clone size: NA; D gene: TRBD2; J gene: TRBJ2-1; CDR3 DNA: TGTGCCAGCTCTAGAAGGGCTAGCGGGAACTACAATGAGCAGTTCTTC; CDR3 protein: CASSRRASGNYNEQFF
V gene: TRBV4-3; clone size: NA; D gene: NA; J gene: TRBJ2-3; CDR3 DNA: TGCGCCAGCAGCCAAGTTGCGGGAAGCACAGATACGCAGTATTTT; CDR3 protein: CASSQVAGSTDTQYF
V gene: TRBV19; clone size: NA; D gene: TRBD1; J gene: TRBJ1-1; CDR3 DNA: TGTGCCAGTACCCTATCCGTGACAGGGGGCCTCTTGAACACTGAAGCTTTCTTT; CDR3 protein: CASTLSVTGGLLNTEAFF
V gene: TRBV7-9; clone size: NA; D gene: NA; J gene: TRBJ2-7; CDR3 DNA: TGTGCCAGCAGCCTCAGCTACGAGCAGTACTTC; CDR3 protein: CASSLSYEQYF
V gene: TRBV5-1; clone size: NA; D gene: TRBD2; J gene: TRBJ2-7; CDR3 DNA: TGCGCCAGCAGCTTGGCCTCTAGACTAGCGGGAGGGCCGGGGGAGCAGTACTTC; CDR3 protein: CASSLASRLAGGPGEQYF